The 24 T cell receptor beta chains in this list originate from one sample, sequenced in a study of T cells in Graves' hyperthyroidism and ophthalmopathy. RNA transcripts gave rise to amplified TCR beta CDR3 regions. Carried out on the TCR CDR3, a first-round RT-PCR used the HTBI primer set. TCRdb redid the calling of the multiplex PCR reads with MiXCR, one entry per CDR3 protein. The top ten hold approximately 7% of the sample, which has about 590,000 distinct CDR3 sequences, around a sixth seen once. Input material: blood. The source is a woman in her twenties or thirties with Graves' hyperthyroidism.

The chain employs TRBV3-1 and TRBJ2-7, with D perhaps matching TRBD1 (7 bases). The CDR3 is made up of 14 amino acids. The V end was cut by 1 base, the J end by 2 bases, with 9 bases between. CDR1 is LGHDT and CDR2 is YNNKEL in the germline V gene (reference sequence). The CDR3 nucleotides read TGTGCCAGCAGCCAAGTCAGGGGGGCCTACGAGCAGTACTTC. Its protein product is CASSQVRGAYEQYF.

This clonotype was observed many times. This chain links TRBV13 with TRBJ2-5; D perhaps matches TRBD2 (7 bases). Between the trimmed V and J ends, which lost 4 bases and 6 bases, there was a span of 12 bases. Germline V CDR1 and CDR2: PRHDT, FYEKMQ (reference sequence). The length of the CDR3 is 13 residues. CDR3 region: CASSSGEGKTQYF. The CDR3 nucleotides are TGTGCCAGCAGCTCAGGGGAGGGGAAGACCCAGTACTTC.

V usage is TRBV10-3 and J usage is TRBJ1-1; no reliable D call. CDR3 size: 14 residues. Looked up from germline, CDR1 is ENHRY and CDR2 is SYGVKD. V gave up 4 bases and J gave up 1 base, with 10 bases separating them. CDR3 bases: TGTGCCATCAGTGCTGGAGGTCAGAACACTGAAGCTTTCTTT. Protein: CAISAGGQNTEAFF.

The chain joins TRBV20-1 to TRBJ2-2, with 9 bases fitting TRBD1. The CDR3 is made up of 17 amino acids. Germline V CDR1 and CDR2: DFQATT, SNEGSKA (reference sequence). The junction had 5 bases not matched to a gene; V was cut back by 0 bases and J by 0 bases. The CDR3 nucleotides read TGCAGTGCTAGAGATCCAAGACAGGGGGCGAACACCGGGGAGCTGTTTTTT. Translating it yields CSARDPRQGANTGELFF.

The chain joins TRBV6-1 to TRBJ1-4, with 8 nucleotides matching TRBD1. The CDR3 is 14 residues long. Germline trimming cut 5 bases from V and 2 bases from J; bases unmatched to any gene: 1. Looked up from germline, CDR1 is MNHNS and CDR2 is SASEGT. The DNA of the CDR3 is TGTGCCAGCAGTACAGGGGGGACTAATGAAAAACTGTTTTTT. Protein: CASSTGGTNEKLFF.

This clonotype came up many times. V is TRBV5-1 and J is TRBJ2-7, with D possibly being TRBD1 (6 bases). Trimming shortened V by 2 bases and J by 4 bases, and 7 bases separated the two germline ends. Germline V gene data show CDR1 as SGHRS and CDR2 as YFSETQ. The CDR3 sequence is 12 residues long. CDR3 DNA: TGCGCCAGCAGCTTCGACAGGTACGAGCAGTACTTC. This translates into CASSFDRYEQYF.

This sequence joins TRBV5-1 and TRBJ2-3, with 14 bases matching TRBD2. Germline V gene lookup returns CDR1 SGHRS and CDR2 YFSETQ. This CDR3 has 18 residues. V trimming: 4 bases; J trimming: 0 bases; junction bases outside the gene matches: 7. The CDR3 nucleotides read TGCGCCAGCAGCCCGGGACTAGCGGGAGTGGAAAGCACAGATACGCAGTATTTT. Encoded protein: CASSPGLAGVESTDTQYF.

This clonotype was detected ten times or more. V is TRBV27 and J is TRBJ2-6; D is unresolved. In germline, CDR1 is MNHEY, CDR2 SMNVEV (reference sequence). V gave up 5 bases and J gave up 2 bases, with 10 bases separating them. This CDR3 region has 15 residues. CDR3 residues: CASSLDIAGANVLTF. The CDR3 nucleotides read TGTGCCAGCAGTCTCGACATTGCTGGGGCCAACGTCCTGACTTTC.

This clonotype was counted at least ten times. The chain combines TRBV6-6 with TRBJ2-2; 9 bases are a match to TRBD1. J lost 2 bases, V lost 1 base, and 2 bases had no gene match. Germline V gene data show CDR1 as MNHNY and CDR2 as SVGAGI (reference sequence). The CDR3 is 16 residues long. CDR3: CASSYLGQGNTGELFF. The CDR3 DNA is TGTGCCAGCAGTTACTTGGGACAGGGTAACACCGGGGAGCTGTTTTTT.

The sample holds many counts of this clonotype. The chain carries TRBV30 and TRBJ1-2; D ambiguous. The CDR3 length is 12 residues. Trimming took off 0 bases at V and 7 bases at J, with 9 bases between the two ends. Germline V gene sequence: CDR1 GTSNPN, CDR2 SVGIG (reference sequence). This chain's CDR3 is CAWSVRVSGYTF. CDR3 DNA: TGTGCCTGGAGTGTACGGGTGTCTGGCTACACCTTC.

This clonotype was seen ten or more times. The chain combines TRBV11-2 with TRBJ1-2; D might be TRBD1 (6 bases). Germline V gives CDR1 SGHAT, CDR2 FQNNGV. The CDR3 consists of 16 residues. The V end lost 5 bases, the J end lost 3 bases, and 19 bases lay between the germline ends. CDR3 in amino acids: CASSAPRGAPDYGYTF. The CDR3 DNA sequence: TGTGCCAGCAGCGCGCCGAGGGGGGCGCCGGACTATGGCTACACCTTC.

This rearrangement joins TRBV11-2 to TRBJ1-2; D is unclear. Per germline, CDR1 SGHAT and CDR2 FQNNGV. V was cut by 1 base and J by 7 bases, with 16 bases left in between. This CDR3 is built from 15 residues. CDR3 DNA sequence: TGTGCCAGCAGCTTAGGGGCGCCTGAAGAGGCTGGCTACACCTTC. It is translated as CASSLGAPEEAGYTF.

This clonotype occurred many times. This chain uses TRBV6-6 with TRBJ2-3, with TRBD2 as a possible D gene (6 bases). Trimming cost V 2 bases and J 4 bases, with 10 bases left between them. The CDR3 runs to 14 residues. The germline V gene encodes CDR1 MNHNY and CDR2 SVGAGI (reference sequence). In DNA form, the CDR3 reads TGTGCCAGCAGTTACCCGGGAGAGGCAGATACGCAGTATTTT. Translated, it gives CASSYPGEADTQYF.

This clonotype was counted at least ten times. As DNA, the CDR3 is TGTGCCAGCAGTTCTAGCGGGGGCTACAATGAGCAGTTCTTC. This sequence encodes CASSSSGGYNEQFF. This chain joins TRBV27 and TRBJ2-1; 10 positions agree with TRBD2. CDR3 length equals 14 residues. CDR1 and CDR2 (germline): MNHEY, SMNVEV (reference sequence). Trimming at V came to 4 bases and at J to 3 bases, leaving 0 bases not matched to a gene.

At least ten counts were recorded for this clonotype. The rearrangement links TRBV2 to TRBJ2-7; D may match TRBD1 or TRBD2 (5 bases each). CDR1 is SNHLY and CDR2 is FYNNEI in the germline V gene. This CDR3 has 14 amino acids. Trimming removed 7 bases from V and 6 bases from J, with 19 bases in between. The CDR3 loop reads CASKGTGVILEQYF. The CDR3, as DNA: TGTGCCAGCAAAGGGACCGGGGTAATTCTCGAGCAGTACTTC.

At least ten counts were recorded for this clonotype. The chain has TRBV12-5 and TRBJ2-7; TRBD2 is a possible D gene (5 bases). V gave up 6 bases and J gave up 3 bases, with 18 bases separating them. This CDR3 has 15 residues. Germline CDR1 and CDR2: LGHNT and FRNRAP. The CDR3: CASGIRGKAVYEQYF. The CDR3 DNA sequence: TGTGCTAGTGGGATTCGAGGGAAAGCCGTCTACGAGCAGTACTTC.

This clonotype was observed many times. The chain couples TRBV13 to TRBJ2-1; possible D gene TRBD2, 5 bases. CDR3 length equals 13 residues. V was pared by 5 bases and J by 10 bases, with 15 bases between. Per germline, CDR1 PRHDT and CDR2 FYEKMQ (reference sequence). The CDR3 is CASSIGRRGEQFF. CDR3 DNA sequence: TGTGCCAGCAGCATCGGCCGACGGGGAGAGCAGTTCTTC.

Comments on this clonotype: The junction departs from the called germline gene at one end, perhaps through a read error. As DNA, the CDR3 is TGTGCCTGGAGTGTAATCGGGCGGGGGCCCCCCTACGAGCAGCACTTC. Encoded protein: CAWSVIGRGPPYEQHF. The genes are TRBV30 and TRBJ2-7, with D possibly TRBD2 on 7 matching bases. The CDR3 is 16 amino acids. The germline CDR1 and CDR2 sequences are GTSNPN and SVGIG (reference sequence). The full variable domain, in which reference TRBV30 and TRBJ2-7 provide the parts outside the CDR3, is SQTIHQWPATLVQPVGSPLSLECTVEGTSNPNLYWYRQAAGRGLQLLFYSVGIGQISSEVPQNLSASRPQDRQFILSSKKLLLSDSGFYLCAWSVIGRGPPYEQHFGPGTRLTVT.

The chain employs TRBV18 and TRBJ1-3, with D hard to call. From germline, CDR1 is KGHSH and CDR2 LQKENI. The germline V and J ends were trimmed by 2 bases and 0 bases, with 8 bases remaining between them. The CDR3 extends over 15 amino acids. The CDR3 nucleotides read TGTGCCAGCTCACCAACTTCCACCTCTGGAAACACCATATATTTT. Amino acids: CASSPTSTSGNTIYF.

With regard to this clonotype: With a much larger clone just one base away, this may be a read error. V and J are TRBV12-3 or TRBV12-4 and TRBJ2-5; TRBD1 matches 7 bases. This CDR3 contains 13 residues. V trimming: 3 bases; J trimming: 7 bases; junction bases outside the gene matches: 5. The CDR3 protein is CASSFRQGGTQYF. As DNA, the CDR3 is TGTGCCAGCAGTTTTAGACAGGGTGGGACCCAGTACTTC.

This chain links TRBV9 with TRBJ2-1, with 9 bases identical to TRBD2. V shed 4 bases and J 1 base; nucleotides not matched to a gene: 15. In germline, CDR1 is SGDLS, CDR2 YYNGEE. This CDR3 contains 19 residues. CDR3 protein: CASSRPRGSGSGSYNEQFF. The DNA of the CDR3 is TGTGCCAGCAGCCGACCCAGGGGTAGCGGGAGTGGTTCCTACAATGAGCAGTTCTTC.

Ten or more counts support this clonotype. This chain links TRBV5-6 with TRBJ1-1, with D possibly TRBD1 on 6 matching bases. Trimming took 0 bases from V and 5 from J, leaving 11 bases between them. Germline V gene sequence: CDR1 SGHDT, CDR2 YYEEEE. This CDR3 comprises 14 residues. In DNA form, the CDR3 reads TGTGCCAGCAGCTTGGTACAGCAGGGGACTGAAGCTTTCTTT. This sequence encodes CASSLVQQGTEAFF.

This clonotype has just a few counts. The germline gene is not matched at one end of the junction; a read error may be the cause. The genes are TRBV5-1 and TRBJ2-1; D unresolved. CDR1 SGHRS and CDR2 YFSETQ come from the germline V gene. CDR3 size: 15 residues. The CDR3: CVSILARGPYNEQFF. The CDR3, as DNA: TGCGTCAGCATTCTCGCTCGCGGACCGTACAATGAGCAGTTCTTC.

This clonotype was seen at least ten times. This chain links TRBV20-1 with TRBJ1-1, with TRBD1 identical over 7 bases. Germline CDR1 is DFQATT and CDR2 is SNEGSKA (reference sequence). The CDR3 is made up of 14 amino acids. The V and J ends lost 6 bases and 0 bases, in that order; junction bases with no gene match: 7. DNA of the CDR3: TGCAGTGCCGGGACAGCATTCTTGAACACTGAAGCTTTCTTT. It is translated as CSAGTAFLNTEAFF.